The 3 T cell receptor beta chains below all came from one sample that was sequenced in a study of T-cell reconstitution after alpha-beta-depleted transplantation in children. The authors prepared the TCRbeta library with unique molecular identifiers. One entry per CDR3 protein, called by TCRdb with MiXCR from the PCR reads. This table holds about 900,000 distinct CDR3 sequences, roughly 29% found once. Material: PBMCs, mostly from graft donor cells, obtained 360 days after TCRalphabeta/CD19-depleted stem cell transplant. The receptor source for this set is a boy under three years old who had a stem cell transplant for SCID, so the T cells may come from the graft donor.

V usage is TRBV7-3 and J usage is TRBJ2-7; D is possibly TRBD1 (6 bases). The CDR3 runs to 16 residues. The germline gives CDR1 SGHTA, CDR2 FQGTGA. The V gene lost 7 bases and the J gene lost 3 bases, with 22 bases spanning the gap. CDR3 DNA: TGTGCCAGCATCCCCCGAGATAGGAGGACAGTCTACGAGCAGTACTTC. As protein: CASIPRDRRTVYEQYF.

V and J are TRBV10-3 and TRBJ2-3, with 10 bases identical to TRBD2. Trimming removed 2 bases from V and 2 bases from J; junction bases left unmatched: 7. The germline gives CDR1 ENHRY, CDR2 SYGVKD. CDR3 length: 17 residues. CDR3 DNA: TGTGCCATCAGTGAGATAGGTAGCGGGGGGCCCACAGATACGCAGTATTTT. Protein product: CAISEIGSGGPTDTQYF.

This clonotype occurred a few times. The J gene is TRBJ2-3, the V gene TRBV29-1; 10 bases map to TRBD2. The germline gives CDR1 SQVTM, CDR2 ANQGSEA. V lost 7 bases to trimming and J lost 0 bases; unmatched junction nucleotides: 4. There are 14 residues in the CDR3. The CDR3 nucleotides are TGCAGCGGTACACTAGCGGGGAGCACAGATACGCAGTATTTT. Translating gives CSGTLAGSTDTQYF.